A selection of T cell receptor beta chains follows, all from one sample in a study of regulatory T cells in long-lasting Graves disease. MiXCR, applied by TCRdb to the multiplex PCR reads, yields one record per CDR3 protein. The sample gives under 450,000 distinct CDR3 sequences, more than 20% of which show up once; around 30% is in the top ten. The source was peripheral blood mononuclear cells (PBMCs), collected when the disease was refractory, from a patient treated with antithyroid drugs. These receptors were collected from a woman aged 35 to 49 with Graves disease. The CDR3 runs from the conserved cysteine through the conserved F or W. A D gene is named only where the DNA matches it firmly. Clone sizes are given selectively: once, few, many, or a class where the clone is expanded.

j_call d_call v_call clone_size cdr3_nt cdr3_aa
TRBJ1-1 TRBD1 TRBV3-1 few TGTGCCAGCAGCCAAAAGGGGAGGGGGGACAGAACTTTCTTT CASSQKGRGDRTFF
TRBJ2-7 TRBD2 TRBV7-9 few TGTGCCAGCAGCTTAACCATTGGGACTAGCGGGAGTTTTGTGTCCTACGAGCAGTACTTC CASSLTIGTSGSFVSYEQYF
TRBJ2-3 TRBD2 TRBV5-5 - TGTGCCAGCAGCAAGGCAACTAGCGGGAGTATCGCAGATACGCAGTATTTT CASSKATSGSIADTQYF
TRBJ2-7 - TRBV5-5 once TGTGCCAGCAGCTGGGGGACGGTCGCGGGAGAGCAGTACTTC CASSWGTVAGEQYF
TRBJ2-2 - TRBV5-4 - TGTGCCAGCAGCTTGGGGTTATCCGGCCTCCGGGAGCTGTTTTTT CASSLGLSGLRELFF
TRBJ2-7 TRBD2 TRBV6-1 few TGTGCCAGCAGATCCGTTAGCGGGATAGGGTCCTACGAGCAGTACTTC CASRSVSGIGSYEQYF
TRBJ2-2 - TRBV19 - TGTGCCAGTAGTAATAGTCCCTCCTTAGTGACTAAGAACACCGGGGAGCTGTTTTTT CASSNSPSLVTKNTGELFF
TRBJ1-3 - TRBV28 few TGTGCCAGCACCCTTACCGGGACACTCTCTGGAAACACCATATATTTT CASTLTGTLSGNTIYF
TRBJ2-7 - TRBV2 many TGTGCCAGCAAGGTTCGAACTACCGGGAGAAGGGAGCAGTACTTC CASKVRTTGRREQYF
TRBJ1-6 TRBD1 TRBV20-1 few TGCAGTGCCCGGGACAGAGAGAATTCACCCCTCCACTTT CSARDRENSPLHF
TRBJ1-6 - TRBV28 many TGTGCCAGCAGTGGGGATCCAGAGCTGAATTCACCCCTCCACTTT CASSGDPELNSPLHF
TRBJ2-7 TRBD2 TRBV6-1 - TGTGCCAGCAGCCACCAAAGCGGGGGGGTTTACGAGCAGTACTTC CASSHQSGGVYEQYF
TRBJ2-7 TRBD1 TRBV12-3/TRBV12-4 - TGTGCCAGCTCACCAGAGGGGGCAGGATCGATCCCCGAGCAGTACTTC CASSPEGAGSIPEQYF
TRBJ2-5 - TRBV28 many TGTGCCAGCAGTTCCGGGGGCTGGGGAGAGACCCAGTACTTC CASSSGGWGETQYF
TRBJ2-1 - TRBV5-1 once TGCGCCAGCAGCTTGGGGGTTCAGCTGTTCCATGAGCAGTTCTTC CASSLGVQLFHEQFF
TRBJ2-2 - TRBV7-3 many TGTGCCAGCAGCTTAAACGGGGACGGGGAAACCGGGGAGCTGTTTTTT CASSLNGDGETGELFF
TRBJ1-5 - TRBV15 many TGTGCCACCAGCAAACAAGGGACGAGCTTGAATCAGCCCCAGCATTTT CATSKQGTSLNQPQHF
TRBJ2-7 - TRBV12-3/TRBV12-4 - TGTGCCAGCACCTCCTTCAGGTCAGCGCAGTACTTC CASTSFRSAQYF
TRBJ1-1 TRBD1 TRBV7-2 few TGTGCCAGCAGCTTTTGGACAGGGTCTTCGAACACTGAAGCTTTCTTT CASSFWTGSSNTEAFF
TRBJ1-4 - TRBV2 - TGTGCCAGCAGTAACATGGTGGCTAATGAAAAACTGTTTTTT CASSNMVANEKLFF
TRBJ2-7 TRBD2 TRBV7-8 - TGTGCCAGCAGGGGCCGACTAGCGGGAGGATCCCACGAGCAGTACTTC CASRGRLAGGSHEQYF
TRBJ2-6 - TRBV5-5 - TGCGCCAGCAGCTTGGTTGTGGGGGGCGATGGGGCCAACGTCCTGACTTTC CASSLVVGGDGANVLTF
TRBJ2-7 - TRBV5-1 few TGCGCCAGCAGCTTGGCTGGGACAACCTACGAGCAGTACTTC CASSLAGTTYEQYF
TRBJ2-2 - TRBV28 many TGTGCCAGCAGGGGTCCATTAATCACCGGGGAGCTGTTTTTT CASRGPLITGELFF
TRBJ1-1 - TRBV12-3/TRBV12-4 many TGTGCCAGCAGTCGGGATCAGGTGGACACTGAAGCTTTCTTT CASSRDQVDTEAFF
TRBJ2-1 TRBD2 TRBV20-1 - TGCAGTGCCCCCCGTCCCGGGACTAGCGAGTACAATGAGCAGTTCTTC CSAPRPGTSEYNEQFF
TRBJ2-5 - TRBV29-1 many TGCAGCGTAGCCCATAGTACTGGGCAAGAGACCCAGTACTTC CSVAHSTGQETQYF
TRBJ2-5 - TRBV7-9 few TGTGCCAGCAGCTTAGAAGTCTCACACCAAGAGACCCAGTACTTC CASSLEVSHQETQYF
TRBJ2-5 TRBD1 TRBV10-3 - TGTGCCATCAGGACAGGGGTGAGGGAGATCCAGTACTTC CAIRTGVREIQYF
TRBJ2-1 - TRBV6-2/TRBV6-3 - TGTGCCAGCAGTTACATAGTAGCTCCTCGGTACAATGAGCAGTTCTTC CASSYIVAPRYNEQFF
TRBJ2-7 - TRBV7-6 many TGTGCCAGCAGCCAGGGAGGCGGGTACTACGAGCAGTACTTC CASSQGGGYYEQYF
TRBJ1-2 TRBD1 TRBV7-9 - TGTGCCAGCAGCTTAACGGTGACAGGGGATTATGGCTACACCTTC CASSLTVTGDYGYTF
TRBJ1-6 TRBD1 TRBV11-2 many TGTGCCAGCAGCTACGGGACAGTTTTCATGGGTTCACCCCTCCACTTT CASSYGTVFMGSPLHF
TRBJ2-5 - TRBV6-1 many TGTGCCAGCAGGCAGACGTCTTCCCCAAGGGACGAGACCCAGTACTTC CASRQTSSPRDETQYF
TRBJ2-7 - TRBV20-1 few TGCAGTGCTAGAGATCTTGGTGCAGAGCAGTACTTC CSARDLGAEQYF
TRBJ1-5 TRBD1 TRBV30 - TGTGCCTGGAGCGGACAGGGGCGGAATCAGCCCCAGCATTTT CAWSGQGRNQPQHF
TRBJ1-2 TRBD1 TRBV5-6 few TGTGCCAGCAGCAGGGACAGGGACCCCTATGGCTACACCTTC CASSRDRDPYGYTF
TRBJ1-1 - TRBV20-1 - TGCAGTGCCGATTCGGGAGGCCTTATAGGGGCTTTCTTT CSADSGGLIGAFF
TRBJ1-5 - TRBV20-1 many TGCAGTGCTAGAGATGGGGGGACAAATCAGCCCCAGCATTTT CSARDGGTNQPQHF
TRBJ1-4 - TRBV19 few TGTGCCAGTCGGGCAGCCGGGGGGAATGAAAAACTGTTTTTT CASRAAGGNEKLFF
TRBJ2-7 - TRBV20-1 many TGCAGTGCTAGAGACCCGCGGGAAGGGAGCATGGCCGAGCAGTACTTC CSARDPREGSMAEQYF
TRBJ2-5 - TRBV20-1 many TGCAGTGCTAGAAACAGATTCCAAGAGACCCAGTACTTC CSARNRFQETQYF
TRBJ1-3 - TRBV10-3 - TGTGCCACATTCTTAAGCGGCTCCCCATCTGGAAACACCATATATTTT CATFLSGSPSGNTIYF
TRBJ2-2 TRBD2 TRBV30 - TGTGCCTGTGGGGGGGGACCCGGGGAGCTGTTTTTT CACGGGPGELFF
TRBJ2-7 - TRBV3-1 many TGTGCCAGCAGCCCCCAGGACGGGTGGGACGAGCAGTACTTC CASSPQDGWDEQYF
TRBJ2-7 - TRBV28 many TGTGCCAGCAGTTTAATTATCCAGGGGTGGTACGAGCAGTACTTC CASSLIIQGWYEQYF
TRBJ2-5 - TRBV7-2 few TGTGCCAGCAGCTTAACCCCCCTCAGGGATCATTACCAAGAGACCCAGTACTTC CASSLTPLRDHYQETQYF
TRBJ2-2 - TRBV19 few TGTGCCAGTAGGAGTTACAGGGTAACCGGGGAGCTGTTTTTT CASRSYRVTGELFF
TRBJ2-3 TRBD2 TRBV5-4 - TGTGCCAGCAGCTTGGCACTAGCGGGAGAGGGCTCCCAAGATACGCAGTATTTT CASSLALAGEGSQDTQYF
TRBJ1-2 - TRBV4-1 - TGCGCCAGCACCTTCAACTACAGAGGAAACTATGGCTACACCTTC CASTFNYRGNYGYTF
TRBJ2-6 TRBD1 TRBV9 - TGTGCCAGCAGCTGGCGGGACAGGCCAGGGTCTGGGGCCAACGTCCTGACTTTC CASSWRDRPGSGANVLTF
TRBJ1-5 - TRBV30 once TGTGCCTGGAGTTACCGGGGCGGTCAGCCCCAGCATTTT CAWSYRGGQPQHF
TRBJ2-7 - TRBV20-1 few TGCAGTGCTCGGACTGTCTACTACGAGCAGTACTTC CSARTVYYEQYF